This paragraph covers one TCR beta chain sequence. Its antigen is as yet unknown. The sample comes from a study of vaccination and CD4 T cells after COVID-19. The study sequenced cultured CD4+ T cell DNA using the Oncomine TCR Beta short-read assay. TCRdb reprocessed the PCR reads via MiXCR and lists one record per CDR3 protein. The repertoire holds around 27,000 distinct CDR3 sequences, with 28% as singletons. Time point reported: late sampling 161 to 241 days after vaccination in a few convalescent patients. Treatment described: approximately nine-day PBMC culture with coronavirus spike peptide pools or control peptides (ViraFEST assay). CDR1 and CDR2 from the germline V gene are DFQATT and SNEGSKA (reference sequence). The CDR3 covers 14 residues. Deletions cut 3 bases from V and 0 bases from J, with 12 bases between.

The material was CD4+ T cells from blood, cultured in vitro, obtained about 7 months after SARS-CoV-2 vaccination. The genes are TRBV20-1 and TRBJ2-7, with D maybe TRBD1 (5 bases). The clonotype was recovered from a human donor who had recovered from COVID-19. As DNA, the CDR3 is TGCAGTGCTAGTCGTCCCGACAGCTCCTACGAGCAGTACTTC. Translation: CSASRPDSSYEQYF.